This is a list of T cell receptor beta chains from one sample in a study of cytomegalovirus exposure and HLA in healthy donors. Produced via immunoSEQ multiplex PCR; TCRdb's table is partial and in-frame only. The sample yields roughly 200,000 clones, over 75% seen once. The sequencing input was PBMCs. All receptors derive from a woman between 45 and 60 years old in good health and CMV-seronegative. The CDR3 runs from the conserved cysteine through the conserved F or W.

j_call v_call cdr3_aa
TRBJ2-1 TRBV19 CATTPQAGARNEQFF
TRBJ2-5 TRBV6-5 CASSPAGTKGETQYF
TRBJ1-1 TRBV29-1 CSVERRGGAEAFF
TRBJ2-7 TRBV28 CASSFGLLAGTYEQYF
TRBJ2-7 TRBV21-1 CASSTTYEQYF
TRBJ2-5 TRBV5-1 CASSEQGNVETQYF
TRBJ2-7 TRBV19 CASSIGGSSYEQYF
TRBJ2-7 TRBV28 CASSLTGQIYEQYF
TRBJ2-3 TRBV5-6 CASSLRAGGRTDTQYF
TRBJ1-2 TRBV5-4 CATLDRGLSGYTF
TRBJ1-5 TRBV4-2 CASSQGRTGGFQPQHF
TRBJ2-2 TRBV5-4 CASSLTSGLNTGELFF
TRBJ2-3 TRBV5-4 CASSLTAGGADTQYF
TRBJ1-2 TRBV6-5 CAIGTGGYGYTF
TRBJ2-3 TRBV7-2 CASSLVGGAFTDTQYF
TRBJ1-2 TRBV29-1 CSGKLGDGYTF
TRBJ1-1 TRBV5-1 CASSSDRGDTEAFF
TRBJ1-6 TRBV5-1 CASSLGHGGYNSPLHF
TRBJ2-7 TRBV19 CASSTPGQGTYEQYF
TRBJ2-1 TRBV7-2 CASSLASGRDAYNEQFF
TRBJ2-3 TRBV7-9 CSSSSTSTWGSTDTQYF
TRBJ2-3 TRBV7-8 CASSARLRTDTQYF
TRBJ2-5 TRBV27 CASSLMRGETQYF
TRBJ1-1 TRBV18 CASSPLTGVGNTEAFF
TRBJ1-4 TRBV5-6 CASSQRTASPEKLFF
TRBJ2-7 TRBV19 CASSIGQPYEQYF
TRBJ2-2 TRBV7-2 CASSSQGTGELFF
TRBJ1-1 TRBV29-1 CSVEGKFPGGLDTEAFF
TRBJ1-2 TRBV2 CASKDRGIYGYTF
TRBJ2-5 TRBV15 CATSRPMEKTQYF
TRBJ2-2 TRBV12-2 CASRPYTGELFF
TRBJ1-3 TRBV6-1 CASSGARVNTIYF
TRBJ2-7 TRBV7-9 CASSLSVPQQYF
TRBJ2-3 TRBV6-5 CASSQRNTQYF
NA TRBV11-2 CASSLLGRAYEQYF
TRBJ1-4 TRBV19 CASRGQATNEKLFF
TRBJ1-2 TRBV28 CASSFGGNYGYTF